The next 10 T cell receptor beta chains were all read from a single sample in a study of circulating and synovial CD4+ cells in juvenile arthritis. Measured with immunoSEQ multiplex PCR; TCRdb has only the in-frame clones, and not every one. The data show about 33,000 clones, with about 96% seen just once and around 0.17% held by the top ten. The specimen was CD4+ T cells from blood. These receptors were obtained from a human donor with juvenile idiopathic arthritis.

The chain is built from TRBV15 and TRBJ1-5; D unresolved. In germline, CDR1 is LNHNV, CDR2 YYDKDF (reference sequence). This CDR3 is 12 amino acids long. Trimming cost V 6 bases and J 4 bases, with 7 bases left between them. This CDR3 is CATRRENQPQHF. CDR3 coding DNA: TGTGCCACCAGGCGAGAGAATCAGCCCCAGCATTTT.

The chain joins TRBV18 to TRBJ2-1; 11 bases align to TRBD2. V dropped 3 bases and J dropped 0; count of bases not matched to a gene: 7. Germline loops: CDR1 KGHSH, CDR2 LQKENI. This CDR3 has 18 residues. CDR3 DNA sequence: TGTGCCAGCTCACCGCAAGCTAGCGGGGGGATCTCCTACAATGAGCAGTTCTTC. It codes for CASSPQASGGISYNEQFF. The full variable domain, with the rest looked up from reference TRBV18 and TRBJ2-1, is NAGVMQNPRHLVRRRGQEARLRCSPMKGHSHVYWYRQLPEEGLKFMVYLQKENIIDESGMPKERFSAEFPKEGPSILRIQQVVRGDSAAYFCASSPQASGGISYNEQFFGPGTRLTVL.

This chain links TRBV4-1 with TRBJ1-2; TRBD1 agrees at 7 bases. The CDR3 is 16 amino acids. Germline assignment: CDR1 MGHRA and CDR2 YSYEKL. V shed 2 bases and J 2 bases; nucleotides not matched to a gene: 8. The CDR3 is CASSQIGMTGNYGYTF. CDR3 sequence (DNA): TGCGCCAGCAGCCAAATTGGGATGACAGGGAACTATGGCTACACCTTC.

Note on this clone: Other DNA sequences from this sample encode an identical CDR3 as well. The chain joins TRBV21-1 to TRBJ1-6; the D call in the table, TRBD1, was not verified against the DNA. TRBV21-1 is a documented pseudogene. The CDR3 covers 16 residues. Here the CDR3 DNA reads TGTGCCAGCAGCAAGACAGGAGGAGATTATAATTCCCCCCTCCACTTT. It encodes CASSKTGGDYNSPLHF.

This clone was counted once. J is TRBJ2-3 and V is TRBV6-5, with 7 bases matching TRBD1. V lost 7 bases to trimming and J lost 7 bases; unmatched junction nucleotides: 8. Germline V gene lookup returns CDR1 MNHEY and CDR2 SVGAGI. The CDR3 has 13 amino acids. The CDR3 DNA reads as TGTGCCAGCAAGAAGGGGGCCGGGAATACGCAGTATTTT. Its translation: CASKKGAGNTQYF.

The chain recombines TRBV5-4 with TRBJ1-2; D is perhaps TRBD1 (5 bases). Germline V gene lookup returns CDR1 SGHNT and CDR2 YYREEE (reference sequence). V lost 4 bases and J 0 bases, leaving 22 bases between the germline ends. The CDR3 loop spans 18 amino acids. The CDR3 loop is CASSRGSGTTSANYGYTF. For the CDR3, the DNA is TGTGCCAGCAGCCGGGGGTCGGGGACCACGTCTGCTAACTATGGCTACACCTTC.

The chain employs TRBV7-2 and TRBJ2-7, with a tentative D call TRBD2 (6 bases). Trimming pared 3 bases from V and 0 bases from J, leaving 21 bases between. CDR1 and CDR2 from the germline V gene are SGHTA and FQGNSA. The CDR3 runs to 18 residues. DNA of the CDR3: TGTGCCAGCAGCTTGACGGGGATGCGGACTACGTACTCCTACGAGCAGTACTTC. Protein: CASSLTGMRTTYSYEQYF.

The chain combines TRBV2 with TRBJ2-1; 8 positions agree with TRBD2. The V gene end was trimmed by 7 bases and the J gene end by 2 bases; junction bases not matched to a gene: 7. There are 15 residues in the CDR3. Germline V gene lookup returns CDR1 SNHLY and CDR2 FYNNEI. CDR3 in amino acids: CASKDGGGTYNEQFF. In DNA, the CDR3 is TGTGCCAGCAAGGACGGGGGGGGCACCTACAATGAGCAGTTCTTC.

The V gene is TRBV28, the J gene TRBJ2-7, with D perhaps matching TRBD2 (5 bases). Trimming removed 4 bases from V and 0 bases from J, with 19 bases in between. Germline V lookup: CDR1 MDHEN, CDR2 SYDVKM. This CDR3 comprises 17 residues. CDR3 DNA sequence: TGTGCCAGCAGTTCCCTCCTTCGGGCGGGTTCCTCCTACGAGCAGTACTTC. It yields the protein CASSSLLRAGSSYEQYF.

The chain links TRBV29-1 to TRBJ1-2, with TRBD1 matching 7 bases. The CDR3 loop spans 12 amino acids. V gave up 4 bases and J gave up 2 bases; unmatched junction bases: 1. Germline values: CDR1 SQVTM, CDR2 ANQGSEA. The chain's CDR3 is CSVVQGNYGYTF. For the CDR3, the DNA is TGCAGCGTTGTACAGGGGAACTATGGCTACACCTTC.